This T cell receptor beta chain came from a study of blood T cell repertoires in COVID-19. Overall study context: Sites across the United States, Italy and Spain contributed samples from acute and convalescent COVID-19.

Study processing details: Estimates of nucleated cell counts were drawn from the amplification of reference gene primers. Sequencing was performed with immunoSEQ multiplex PCR; in TCRdb, only in-frame clones are kept and a portion is missing. D and trimming come from the DNA, and the V and J calls and clone size come from that table. This table holds roughly 60,000 clones, nearly 90% found once. The clonotype was recovered from a man aged 50-60 years with active COVID-19. Input material: peripheral blood.

The CDR3: CASNRGEETQYF. The DNA of the CDR3 is TGTGCCAGCAATCGCGGGGAAGAGACCCAGTACTTC. The V and J genes are TRBV2 and TRBJ2-5, with a possible D match to TRBD2 (6 bases). Germline V gives CDR1 SNHLY, CDR2 FYNNEI. CDR3 length equals 12 residues. Trimming pared 7 bases from V and 3 bases from J, leaving 9 bases between.